This TCR beta chain was captured by sequencing in a study of blood T cell repertoires in COVID-19. Whole-study context: The United States, Italy and Spain were the sources of the acute and convalescent COVID-19 samples.

Authors' analysis steps: For nucleated cells, counts were estimated from reference gene primer amplification. The table came from immunoSEQ multiplex PCR; TCRdb's copy has only in-frame clones and leaves some out. That table is the source of V, J and clone size, and D and trimming were worked out from the DNA. The table includes fewer than 200,000 clones, 86% detected once. Enrollees, roughly 18 to 95 years old, lived in about two dozen US areas. Which cohort a participant joined came from the clinical history participants gave. Germline CDR1 SGHTA, CDR2 FQGNSA. The CDR3 sequence is 14 residues long. Trimming stripped 1 base from V and 3 bases from J, with 8 bases between.

Sequenced input: PBMCs or T cells enriched from blood (not recorded which). The genes are TRBV7-2 and TRBJ2-3, with D unclear. This receptor was identified in a middle-aged woman in a cohort exposed to, infected with or recovered from COVID-19 (not recorded which). The CDR3 here is CASSLVASTDTQYF. CDR3 nucleotides: TGTGCCAGCAGCTTAGTGGCCTCAACAGATACGCAGTATTTT.